This T cell receptor beta chain was identified during a study of beta chain features in type 1 diabetes. The study, taken as a whole, reports: PCR could preferentially amplify shorter templates, alike in patients and controls. Highly expressing activated T cells could be over-counted with a cDNA template.

The CDR3 has 17 amino acids. The V segment lost 3 bases and the J segment 5 bases; nucleotides outside the gene matches: 15. Germline V gives CDR1 SGHRS, CDR2 YFSETQ. This clone appeared a few times. Its antigen is unidentified. cDNA synthesis used the whole RNA isolate, giving expressed TCRB sequences. Measured with immunoSEQ multiplex PCR; TCRdb has only the in-frame clones, and not every one. The top ten hold 0.019% of the sample, which has approximately 400,000 clones, less than 15% seen once. The receptor's source is a woman aged 18-35 years in good health. The sample consisted of naive CD4+ T cells from blood. The chain uses TRBV5-1 and TRBJ2-3, with 7 positions matching TRBD2. CDR3 region: CASSSVLGGPMVDTQYF. For the CDR3, the DNA is TGCGCCAGCAGCTCGGTACTGGGAGGGCCCATGGTAGATACGCAGTATTTT.